This entry describes one TCR beta chain. It has no known antigen specificity. No base-level quality is on record; no much larger clone is a single base apart. Spanning cysteine to phenylalanine, the CDR3 consists of 13 amino acids. The entry retains the CDR3 DNA only, 39 bases that are in frame from base 1. CDR1 and CDR2 (SGHTA, FQGTGA) derive from the germline V gene. V is reduced by 2 bases and J by 5 bases, leaving a spacing of 9 bases between them. This sample was included in a study of cytomegalovirus exposure and HLA in healthy donors (dated by TCRdb to about 2017). Regarding the complete study: An earlier analysis of some 620 of the donors reported over 250 Gb of sequence data and 117 million unique TCR beta sequences obtained from about 179 million T cells. An early release that covered 640 HLA-typed donors contained about 300 gigabases of sequencing data and 70 million to 100 million unique TCR sequences. Among the roughly 400 genotyped donors, about 83% belonged to the genetic ancestry cluster associated with self-reported Caucasian donors. The study aimed to test whether signatures of past pathogen exposure could be identified by cataloging public T cell receptors. The study profiled the T cell repertoires of under 850 subjects by immunosequencing and related them to cytomegalovirus serostatus. Besides the first cohort of 666 subjects, a separate validation cohort made up of 120 different subjects was used. To predict cytomegalovirus infection status, the study combined high-throughput TCR immunosequencing, statistical association of individual TCRs with disease status, and machine learning. A later analysis re-analyzed previously published TCR beta repertoires from 600 to 850 donors and added high-resolution HLA genotyping to study TCR occurrence patterns. The later analysis used no new phenotypic data to find candidate immune exposures, relying instead on TCR beta sequences and their occurrence across donors. An earlier analysis of around 640 of the donors used high-throughput TCR beta sequencing to judge whether each TCR beta V gene segment behaved as functional or pseudogenic. Alongside the repertoire data, information on donor age, sex, ethnicity and CMV serostatus was compiled. In a later genetic analysis, genome-wide SNP genotypes for about three fifths of the roughly 670 donors were used, and that subset was treated as a discovery cohort. All discovery cohort repertoires had been generated using a single sequencing platform. HLA typing included class I and class II loci at four-digit resolution. The number of donors typed differed by locus, with about 629-630 for A, B, C, DRB1 and DQB1, over 500 for DQA1, 600 to 610 for DPA1, and some 440 for DPB1. Roughly 5 DR-DQ haplotypes were handled as single units for association and clustering because linkage in the cohort was strong. On average, around 200,000 unique TCR beta nucleotide sequences were sequenced per donor among some 430 genotyped donors of the cohort, with roughly 18% of those sequences being non-productive. Results the study describes overall, beyond this receptor: An association between a missense DCLRE1C variant and V-gene and J-gene trimming of TCR beta chains was found in a later genetic analysis and replicated in an independent cohort. Because HLA typing was unavailable for some donors at each locus, only the typed subset was used in association tests. An earlier analysis of 587 of the donors showed that most TCR beta V segments appeared in productive rearrangements either about 90% or about 30% of the time, which broadly matched IMGT annotations. Assigning TCR associations to individual alleles was difficult when HLA alleles, especially DR and DQ, strongly co-occurred. Most CMV-associated TCR beta chains appeared to be HLA-restricted in a later analysis, and the HLA associations seemed to be driven largely by CMV exposure. The authors suggested that the approach could potentially be generalized to other disease states and immunological phenotypes. In both the original and validation cohorts, the classifier was reported to diagnose cytomegalovirus status with high specificity and sensitivity. This cohort had only TCR beta chains sequenced, and the lack of alpha or paired-chain data limited which features could be detected. A further reported finding was that TCR beta sequences accurately predicted the HLA-A and HLA-B alleles for most subjects in the first cohort. In vitro tests confirmed that three of the cytomegalovirus-associated TCR beta chains recognize cytomegalovirus antigens. Correlated functional status among segregating V segments might reflect linkage disequilibrium, but an unknown experimental factor could not be ruled out. Immune exposure information for the cohort was limited to CMV serostatus. Specific HLA alleles were associated with 16,951 TCR beta sequences at a false discovery rate of 0.05 in a later analysis. A later analysis found that TCR association rates varied across HLA loci, with DRB1 alleles showing the most associated TCRs and HLA-C alleles the fewest. Most TCR sequences were seen in very few donors, while some public TCRs were found in many individuals. The sequencing pipeline was judged likely to have produced a cluster of highly shared sequence variants as a technical artifact. Because counts were too low, seventeen rarely observed V segments, including chromosome 9 orphons, were excluded from the earlier analysis of around 640 of the donors. Because the 87-base-pair reads could not distinguish some IMGT-functional V segments, including TRBV6-2 and TRBV6-3, those segments were excluded. A later genetic analysis reported fewer N-insertions in productive TCRs among donors in an Asian-associated ancestry cluster than the roughly 620-donor mean. Sequencing depth was assumed to be roughly uniform across donors in the presence/absence analyses, though that assumption may not hold. Compared with equally common non-associated chains, HLA-associated TCR beta chains in a later analysis were more clonally expanded and had lower generation probabilities. In a later analysis, several top co-occurrence clusters were reported to appear linked to parvovirus B19, influenza, CMV and Epstein-Barr virus. A total of roughly 160 TCR beta chains were listed by the study as associated with cytomegalovirus.

Preparation of the library involved the immunoSEQ multiplex PCR assay. For the multiplex PCR, a mixture combining 60 forward primers for TCR Vbeta segments and 13 reverse primers for TCR Jbeta segments was used. The CDR3 region of rearranged TCR beta genes was amplified from genomic DNA by a multiplex PCR assay. Amplified TCR beta libraries were sequenced as 87-base-pair reads on the Illumina HiSeq System. On the authors' methods: A later analysis counted 75 million to 100 million unique TCR beta chains across the 666 repertoires, and roughly 11 million of these chains were shared by at least two donors. Raw reads were error-corrected and collapsed into unique sequences by a nearest-neighbor algorithm in which closely related sequences were merged to remove PCR and sequencing errors. V, D and J gene segments were assigned by aligning CDR3 sequences to IMGT reference sequences. For a sequence to be retained, at least a six-nucleotide match to both a V gene segment and a J gene segment was required. A rearrangement was called productive if the CDR3 had no stop codons and remained in frame with V and J, and every other rearrangement was called non-productive. Following IMGT convention, CDR3 was defined as the stretch from the second conserved V-encoded cysteine to the conserved J-encoded phenylalanine. The earlier analysis of roughly 590 of the donors excluded any sequence lacking an unambiguous match to a single V gene segment. An earlier analysis of 587 of the donors classified V segments as functional when productive rearrangements were above 56.7% and as segregating when the standard deviation between donors was above 5%. A statistical classification framework was built to diagnose cytomegalovirus status from the catalog of TCR beta chain sequences. In a later analysis, V and J genes were assigned by comparing TCR nucleotide sequences against IMGT/GENE-DB human TR gene sequences. In a later analysis, CDR3 sequences and most-parsimonious VDJ recombination scenarios were assigned using the TCRdist pipeline. A later analysis defined each TCR beta chain by its CDR3 amino acid sequence plus V-gene family, and excluded reads lacking a unique V-gene family. In a later analysis, nearly 600 highly shared, low-generation-probability nucleotide sequences were removed to address suspected cross-contamination and a sequencing artifact. For each public chain, a later analysis derived a clonal expansion index from normalized ranks of inferred template counts within each repertoire. In a later analysis, generation probabilities were computed using a VDJ recombination model fitted to out-of-frame rearrangements, and the results were checked against IGoR. A later analysis scored TCR-TCR, TCR-HLA and TCR-CMV co-occurrence with hypergeometric tests, applying a repertoire-size bias correction to TCR pairs. To estimate false discovery rates, a later analysis permuted the HLA or CMV assignments 20 times. A later analysis grouped co-occurring TCRs with DBSCAN, adding TCRdist sequence similarity when clustering within HLA-allele-positive subsets. Repertoires with fewer than 30,000 or more than 120,000 public chains, plus five repertoires with anomalous nucleotide sharing, were excluded from co-occurrence clustering. The immuneACCESS repertoire file appears here via TCRdb, limited to in-frame rearrangements. These files lack a portion of the clones; in checked studies, under half of the deficit traces to unresolved V genes, and the cause of the others is not known. The V and J calls and clone size were taken over from that table, and D and trimming were inferred from the DNA. The sample table lists 200,000 or so clones, roughly 80% of them with a count of one. The ten largest clonotypes hold 3.8% of the sample.

The cohort was made up of 650 to 700 healthy bone marrow donors. At the time of sampling, all cohort members were nominally healthy, though unrecorded immune exposures were likely present. The donor tested CMV seronegative and was one of the 352 seronegative cohort members. Each donor provided a peripheral blood sample, and peripheral blood mononuclear cells were used for TCR beta sequencing. Genomic DNA was extracted from the blood cell samples with the Qiagen DNeasy Blood Extraction Kit. This TCR was sampled from a male donor in good health and CMV-seronegative. Sequencing input: PBMCs. The chain uses TRBV7-3 and TRBJ1-1; perhaps TRBD1 is the D gene, with 6 bases matching. This receptor has the CDR3 CASSLWTETEAFF. The nucleotides read TGTGCCAGCAGCTTATGGACAGAAACTGAAGCTTTCTTT. The CDR3 plus the reference TRBV7-3 and TRBJ1-1 genes for the other parts give the full variable domain: GAGVSQTPSNKVTEKGKYVELRCDPISGHTALYWYRQSLGQGPEFLIYFQGTGAADDSGLPNDRFFAVRPEGSVSTLKIQRTERGDSAVYLCASSLWTETEAFFGQGTRLTVV.